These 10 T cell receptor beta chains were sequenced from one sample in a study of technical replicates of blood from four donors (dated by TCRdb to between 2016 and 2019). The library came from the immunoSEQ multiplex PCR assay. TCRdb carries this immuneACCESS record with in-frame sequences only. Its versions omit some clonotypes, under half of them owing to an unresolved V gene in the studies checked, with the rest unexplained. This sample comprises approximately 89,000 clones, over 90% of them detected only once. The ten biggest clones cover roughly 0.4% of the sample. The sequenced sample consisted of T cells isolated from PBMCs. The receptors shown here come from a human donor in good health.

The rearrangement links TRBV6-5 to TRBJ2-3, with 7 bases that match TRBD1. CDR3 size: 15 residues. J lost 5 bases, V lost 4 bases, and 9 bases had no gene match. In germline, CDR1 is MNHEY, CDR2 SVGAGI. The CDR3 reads CASSFRTGDIDTQYF. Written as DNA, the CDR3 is TGTGCCAGCAGTTTTAGAACAGGGGACATAGATACGCAGTATTTT.

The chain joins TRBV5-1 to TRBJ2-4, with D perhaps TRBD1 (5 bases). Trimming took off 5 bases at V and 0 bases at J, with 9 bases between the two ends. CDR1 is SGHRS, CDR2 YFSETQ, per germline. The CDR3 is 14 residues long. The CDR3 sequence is CASRTELAKNIQYF. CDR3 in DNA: TGCGCCAGCAGGACAGAATTAGCCAAAAACATTCAGTACTTC.

The DNA of the CDR3 is TGTGCCTGGAGTGTAGGAGGTTCAGAGACCCAGTACTTC. This translates into CAWSVGGSETQYF. The chain links TRBV30 to TRBJ2-5; the D gene is possibly TRBD2 (5 bases). The CDR3 sequence is 13 residues long. Trimming took 0 bases from V and 4 from J, leaving 9 bases between them. The germline gives CDR1 GTSNPN, CDR2 SVGIG (reference sequence).

The CDR3: CASSVGGGDEKLFF. Here the CDR3 DNA reads TGTGCCAGCAGCGTTGGGGGAGGTGATGAAAAACTGTTTTTT. The V call is TRBV7-9, the J call TRBJ1-4, with a weak D call TRBD1 (5 bases). This CDR3 is 14 amino acids long. Germline V gene lookup returns CDR1 SEHNR and CDR2 FQNEAQ (reference sequence). V was clipped by 5 bases and J by 6 bases, with 13 bases between them.

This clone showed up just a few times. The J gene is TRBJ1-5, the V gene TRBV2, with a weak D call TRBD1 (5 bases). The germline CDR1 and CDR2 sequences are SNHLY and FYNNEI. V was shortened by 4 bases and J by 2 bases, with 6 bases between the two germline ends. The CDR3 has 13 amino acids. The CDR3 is CASSGQRNQPQHF. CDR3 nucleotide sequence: TGTGCCAGCAGTGGACAGCGCAATCAGCCCCAGCATTTT.

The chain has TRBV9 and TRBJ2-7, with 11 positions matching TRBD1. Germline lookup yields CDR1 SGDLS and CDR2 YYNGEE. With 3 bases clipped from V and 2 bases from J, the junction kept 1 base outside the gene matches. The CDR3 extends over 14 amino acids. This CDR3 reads CASSEGQGAYEQYF. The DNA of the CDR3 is TGTGCCAGCAGCGAGGGACAGGGGGCCTACGAGCAGTACTTC. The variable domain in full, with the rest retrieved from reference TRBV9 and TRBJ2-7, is DSGVTQTPKHLITATGQRVTLRCSPRSGDLSVYWYQQSLDQGLQFLIQYYNGEERAKGNILERFSAQQFPDLHSELNLSSLELGDSALYFCASSEGQGAYEQYFGPGTRLTVT.

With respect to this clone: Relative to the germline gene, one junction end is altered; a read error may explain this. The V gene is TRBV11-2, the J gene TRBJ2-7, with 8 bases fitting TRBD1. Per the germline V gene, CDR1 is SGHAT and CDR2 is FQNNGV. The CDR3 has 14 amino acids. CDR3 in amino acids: CASSIDRGTYEQYF. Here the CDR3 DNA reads TGTGCCAGCAGCATAGACAGGGGTACCTACGAGCAGTACTTC.

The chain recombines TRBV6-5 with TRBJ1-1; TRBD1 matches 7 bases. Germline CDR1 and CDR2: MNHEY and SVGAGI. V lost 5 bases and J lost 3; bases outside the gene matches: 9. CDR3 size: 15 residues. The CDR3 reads CASSPPGQPYTEAFF. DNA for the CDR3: TGTGCCAGCAGTCCTCCGGGACAGCCATACACTGAAGCTTTCTTT.

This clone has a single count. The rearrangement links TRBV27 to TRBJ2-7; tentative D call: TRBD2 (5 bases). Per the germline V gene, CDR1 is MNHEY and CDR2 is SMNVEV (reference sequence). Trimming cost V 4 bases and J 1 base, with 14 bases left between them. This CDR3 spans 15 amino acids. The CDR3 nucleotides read TGTGCCAGCAGTTCAAGAGCGGCTAGTTCCTACGAGCAGTACTTC. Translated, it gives CASSSRAASSYEQYF.

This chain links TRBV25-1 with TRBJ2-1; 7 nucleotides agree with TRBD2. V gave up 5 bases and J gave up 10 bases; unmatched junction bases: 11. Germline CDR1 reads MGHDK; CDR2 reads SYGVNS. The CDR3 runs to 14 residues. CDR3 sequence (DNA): TGTGCCAGCAGTTTATGGCGGGAGATGGAGGAGCAGTTCTTC. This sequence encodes CASSLWREMEEQFF.